The 4 T cell receptor beta chains below were found in one sample sequenced in a study of cytomegalovirus exposure and HLA in healthy donors. PCR was performed using 60 Vbeta and 13 Jbeta primers. Clones were sequenced by immunoSEQ multiplex PCR, and TCRdb holds only the in-frame ones, with some missing. The sample lists about 150,000 clones; more than 60% were seen once. The specimen sequenced was PBMCs. These receptors were obtained from a man younger than 35 in good health and CMV-seropositive.

This chain joins TRBV7-3 and TRBJ2-5; the match to TRBD1 covers 10 bases. V lost 4 bases to trimming and J lost 5 bases; unmatched junction nucleotides: 1. Per germline, CDR1 SGHTA and CDR2 FQGTGA. This CDR3 is built from 13 residues. The CDR3 sequence: CASSSGQGETQYF. CDR3 nucleotide sequence: TGTGCCAGCAGCTCGGGACAGGGGGAGACCCAGTACTTC.

The CDR3 DNA follows: TGTGCCATCAGTCAACTAGCGGGAGGAGTCTACAATGAGCAGTTCTTC. Amino acid sequence: CAISQLAGGVYNEQFF. V is TRBV10-3 and J is TRBJ2-1, with 12 bases fitting TRBD2. Germline V gives CDR1 ENHRY, CDR2 SYGVKD. V lost 5 bases and J lost 3; bases outside the gene matches: 5. This CDR3 comprises 16 residues.

The V and J genes are TRBV2 and TRBJ2-1; the D gene is possibly TRBD2 (5 bases). The CDR3 is 18 amino acids. Germline CDR1 SNHLY, CDR2 FYNNEI. Trimming took 6 bases from V and 0 from J, leaving 21 bases between them. CDR3 bases: TGTGCCAGCAGCAACCCCAAGGTGGGGAGAAGCTCCTACAATGAGCAGTTCTTC. It is translated as CASSNPKVGRSSYNEQFF.

This chain links TRBV7-3 with TRBJ2-2, with a weak D call TRBD1 (5 bases). Germline CDR1 and CDR2: SGHTA and FQGTGA. This CDR3 is 15 amino acids long. With 5 bases removed from V and 3 bases from J, the gap between germline ends came to 13 bases. The CDR3 spells CASSARRDHTGELFF. Written as DNA, the CDR3 is TGTGCCAGCAGCGCACGCAGGGATCACACCGGGGAGCTGTTTTTT.